The source of this T cell receptor beta chain is a study of blood T cell repertoires in COVID-19. Notes on this clone: The sample has other DNA sequences that encode this CDR3 too.

Method: immunoSEQ multiplex PCR; TCRdb's copy keeps in-frame clones and lacks some. The repertoire holds under 150,000 clones, approximately 80% seen once, with 8% to 9.5% in the top ten. Germline loops: CDR1 SGHRS, CDR2 YFSETQ. The CDR3 is 11 amino acids. Trimming removed 5 bases from V and 2 bases from J, with 4 bases in between. Material for sequencing was peripheral blood. This receptor was obtained from a woman aged 55 to 70 with active or convalescent COVID-19. The J gene is TRBJ2-5, the V gene TRBV5-1; D gene ambiguous. CDR3 in amino acids: CASSSQETQYF. CDR3 coding DNA: TGCGCCAGCAGTAGTCAAGAGACCCAGTACTTC.